The clone carrying this TCR beta chain was observed a few times. Its antigen is unidentified. This specimen belongs to a study of T and B cells in COVID-19 patients. Study-wide context: Recovered patients mostly had mild to moderate COVID-19 managed as outpatients. Whole-study results and caveats: Clonality of TRB repertoires was high in active COVID-19; recovery brought above-healthy diversity and richness.

Multiplex PCR with BIOMED2 TRB-A/B primer pools amplified TRB rearrangements. TCRdb re-analysed the multiplex PCR reads in MiXCR, keeping a single row per CDR3 protein. The profile covers approximately 5,000 distinct CDR3 sequences, with approximately 26% appearing a single time and 10% to 15% taken by the ten largest. The CDR3 loop spans 15 amino acids. CDR1 and CDR2 from the germline V gene are SGHTA and FQGNSA. V was pared by 2 bases and J by 0 bases, with 11 bases between. From blood, about 240-550 ng of genomic DNA served as TRB template. This receptor was identified in a human donor with active COVID-19. What was sequenced was blood. The chain recombines TRBV7-2 with TRBJ2-7, with a tentative D call TRBD1 (6 bases). The CDR3 nucleotides are TGTGCCAGCAGCTTATCTACAGGGAGCTCCTACGAGCAGTACTTC. Its protein product is CASSLSTGSSYEQYF.